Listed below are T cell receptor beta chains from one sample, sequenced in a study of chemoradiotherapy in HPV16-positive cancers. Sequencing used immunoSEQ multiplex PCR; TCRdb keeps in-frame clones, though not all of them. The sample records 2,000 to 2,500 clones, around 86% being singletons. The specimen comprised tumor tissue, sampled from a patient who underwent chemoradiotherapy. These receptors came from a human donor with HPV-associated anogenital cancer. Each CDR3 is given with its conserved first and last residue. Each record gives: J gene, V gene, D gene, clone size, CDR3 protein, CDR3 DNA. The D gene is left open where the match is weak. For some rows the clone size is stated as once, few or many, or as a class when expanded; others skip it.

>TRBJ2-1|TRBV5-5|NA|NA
CASSLKNEQFF
TGTGCCAGCAGCTTGAAGAATGAGCAGTTCTTC
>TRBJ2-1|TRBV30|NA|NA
CAWSVQSHNEQFF
TGTGCCTGGAGTGTACAGAGCCACAATGAGCAGTTCTTC
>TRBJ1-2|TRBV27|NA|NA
CASSTSIMVVQGGGYTF
TGTGCCAGCAGTACCTCTATCATGGTCGTCCAGGGCGGTGGCTACACCTTC
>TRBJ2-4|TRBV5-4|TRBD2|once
CASSFSGGGKNIQYF
TGTGCCAGCAGCTTTAGCGGGGGGGGCAAAAACATTCAGTACTTC
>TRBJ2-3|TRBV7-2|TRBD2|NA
CASSLGVSGGSTDTQYF
TGTGCCAGCAGCTTGGGGGTTAGCGGGGGAAGCACAGATACGCAGTATTTT
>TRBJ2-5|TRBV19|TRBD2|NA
CASAERELAETQYF
TGTGCCAGCGCGGAGCGGGAGTTAGCGGAGACCCAGTACTTC
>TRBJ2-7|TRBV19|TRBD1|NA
CASSAGTGSYEQYF
TGTGCCAGTAGTGCCGGGACAGGGTCCTACGAGCAGTACTTC
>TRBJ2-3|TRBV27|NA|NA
CASSGNSAATDTQYF
TGTGCCAGCAGTGGGAATTCGGCCGCGACAGATACGCAGTATTTT
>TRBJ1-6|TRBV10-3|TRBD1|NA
CAISHNDRDNSPLHF
TGTGCCATCAGCCACAATGACAGGGATAATTCACCCCTCCACTTT
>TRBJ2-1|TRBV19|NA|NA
CASSIDGSSNEQFF
TGTGCCAGTAGTATTGACGGGAGTTCTAATGAGCAGTTCTTC
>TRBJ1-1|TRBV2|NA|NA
CASSQGPNTEAFF
TGTGCCAGCAGTCAGGGCCCGAACACTGAAGCTTTCTTT
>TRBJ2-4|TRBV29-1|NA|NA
CSVEADRVAKNIQYF
TGCAGCGTTGAAGCGGACAGAGTAGCCAAAAACATTCAGTACTTC
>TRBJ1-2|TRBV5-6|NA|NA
CASSQKGGYTF
TGTGCCAGCAGCCAAAAGGGTGGCTACACCTTC
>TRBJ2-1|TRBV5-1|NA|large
CASSLRGNNEQFF
TGCGCCAGCAGCCTCCGGGGGAACAATGAGCAGTTCTTC
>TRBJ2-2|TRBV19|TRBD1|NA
CASSIGSTGPDTGELFF
TGTGCCAGTAGTATAGGCTCGACAGGGCCCGACACCGGGGAGCTGTTTTTT
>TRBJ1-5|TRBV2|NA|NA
CASSEARVQPQHF
TGTGCCAGCAGTGAAGCGCGCGTGCAGCCCCAGCATTTT
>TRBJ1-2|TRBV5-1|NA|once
CASSLGVGGMDYF
TGCGCCAGCAGCTTGGGTGTAGGAGGGATGGATTACTTC
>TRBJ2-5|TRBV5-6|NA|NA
CASSRQEQETQYF
TGTGCCAGCTCACGACAGGAGCAAGAGACCCAGTACTTC
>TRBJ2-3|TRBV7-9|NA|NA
CASSAYRGSTDTQYF
TGTGCCAGCAGCGCATACCGGGGGAGCACAGATACGCAGTATTTT
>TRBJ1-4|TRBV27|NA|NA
CASRLQGMGSEKLFF
TGTGCCAGCAGGCTTCAGGGGATGGGGAGTGAAAAACTGTTTTTT
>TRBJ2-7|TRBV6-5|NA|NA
CASSYAVGVGSYEQYF
TGTGCCAGCAGTTACGCCGTGGGGGTGGGGTCCTACGAGCAGTACTTC
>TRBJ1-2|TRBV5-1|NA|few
CASSSVGSPPNYGYTF
TGCGCCAGCAGCTCGGTGGGCTCTCCTCCTAACTATGGCTACACCTTC
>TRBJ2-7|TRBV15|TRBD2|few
CATSLPGTSGREQYF
TGTGCCACCAGCCTACCCGGGACTAGCGGGAGGGAGCAGTACTTC
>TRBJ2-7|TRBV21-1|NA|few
CASSIFKATPYEQYF
TGTGCCAGCAGCATCTTTAAGGCCACCCCCTACGAGCAGTACTTC
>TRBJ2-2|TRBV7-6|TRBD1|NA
CASSLEGTGGTGELFF
TGTGCCAGCAGCTTAGAGGGGACAGGTGGTACCGGGGAGCTGTTTTTT
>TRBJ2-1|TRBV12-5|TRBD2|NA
CASGLVPGGLYNEQFF
TGTGCTAGTGGTTTGGTACCGGGGGGGCTCTACAATGAGCAGTTCTTC
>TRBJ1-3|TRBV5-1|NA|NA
CASSPTGPPSGNTIYF
TGCGCCAGCAGCCCCACCGGACCGCCCTCTGGAAACACCATATATTTT
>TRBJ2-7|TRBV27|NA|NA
CASSSPVGGTYEQYF
TGTGCCAGCAGTTCCCCGGTTGGGGGGACCTACGAGCAGTACTTC
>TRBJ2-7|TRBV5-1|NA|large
CASSLWDSGYEQYF
TGCGCCAGCAGCTTGTGGGACTCGGGCTACGAGCAGTACTTC
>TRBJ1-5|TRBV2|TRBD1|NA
CASRKDRAGNQPQHF
TGTGCCAGCAGGAAAGACAGGGCTGGCAATCAGCCCCAGCATTTT
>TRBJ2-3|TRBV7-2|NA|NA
CASSGGLTDTQYF
TGTGCCAGCAGCGGGGGACTCACAGATACGCAGTATTTT